This T cell receptor beta chain was observed in a study of blood T cell repertoires in COVID-19. The ends were cut back, 5 bases at V and 2 bases at J, with 14 bases in the middle. CDR3 length: 15 amino acids. The germline gives CDR1 MNHEY, CDR2 SVGAGI. Clones were read by immunoSEQ multiplex PCR, and TCRdb kept only the in-frame ones, dropping some. The table lists about 59,000 clones, 70% to 90% of them singletons, with around 6.9% in the top ten. This clone appeared once. The TCR was taken from a man between 60 and 70 years old with active or convalescent COVID-19. This rearrangement joins TRBV6-5 to TRBJ2-3, with a tentative D call TRBD1 (5 bases). The sequenced sample was peripheral blood. CDR3 in amino acids: CASSRRQKDTDTQYF. The DNA of the CDR3 is TGTGCCAGCAGTCGACGACAGAAAGACACAGATACGCAGTATTTT.